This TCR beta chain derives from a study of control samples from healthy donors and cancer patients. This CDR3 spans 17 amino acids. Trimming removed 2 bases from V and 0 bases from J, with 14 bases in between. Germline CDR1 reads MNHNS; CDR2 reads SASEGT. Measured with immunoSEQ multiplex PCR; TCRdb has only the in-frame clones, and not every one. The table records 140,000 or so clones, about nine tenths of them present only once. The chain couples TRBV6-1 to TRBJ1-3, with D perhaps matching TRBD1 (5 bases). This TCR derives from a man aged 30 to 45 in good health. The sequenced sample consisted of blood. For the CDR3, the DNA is TGTGCCAGCAGTGAAACCTTCAGGACAAACTCTGGAAACACCATATATTTT. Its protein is CASSETFRTNSGNTIYF.